This paragraph reports one T cell receptor beta chain. What it binds is not known. The naive CD8 fraction comprised CD45RO-negative cells positively selected for CCR7 and excluded terminally differentiated effector memory CD45RA+ cells. With V trimmed by 5 bases and J by 2 bases, 13 bases remained unmatched. Per germline, CDR1 MNHEY and CDR2 SMNVEV (reference sequence). CDR3 length: 18 residues. Replicate PCRs run on sorted subsets employed 200 ng DNA, about 27,000 T cell genomes. Profiling relied on immunoSEQ multiplex PCR, and the TCRdb table lists in-frame clones only, not all of them. The sample lists roughly 2,000,000 clones; 90% to 95% were seen once. The data are from a study of shared clonotypes between healthy human individuals. Study-level background: CD8 memory received one plate per donor, CD8 naive two, CD4 memory three and CD4 naive three.

Points from the study as a whole: Generation probabilities of non-shared clonotypes were lower (relative to those shared by all four donors). Genetic and exposure-history diversity was limited by the few donors.

The chain combines TRBV27 with TRBJ2-1; TRBD2 aligns across 9 bases. Sequences were obtained from naive CD8+ T cells from PBMCs. The sequence derives from a man in his late teens or twenties in good health. Some clones in this sample may be carry-over from other donors' samples. CDR3 sequence: CASSLREGLASPYNEQFF. DNA of the CDR3: TGTGCCAGCAGTCTGCGGGAGGGCCTCGCGAGCCCCTACAATGAGCAGTTCTTC.